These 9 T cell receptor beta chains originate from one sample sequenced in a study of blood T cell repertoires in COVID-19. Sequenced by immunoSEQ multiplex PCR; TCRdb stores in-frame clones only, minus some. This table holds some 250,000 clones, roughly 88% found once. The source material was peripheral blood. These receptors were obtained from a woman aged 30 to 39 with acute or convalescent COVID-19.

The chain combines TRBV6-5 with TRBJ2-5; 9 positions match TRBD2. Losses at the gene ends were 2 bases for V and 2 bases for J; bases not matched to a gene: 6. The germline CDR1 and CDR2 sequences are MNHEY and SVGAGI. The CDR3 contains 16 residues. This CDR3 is CASSYVALAGQETQYF. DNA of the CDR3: TGTGCCAGCAGTTACGTTGCCCTAGCGGGACAAGAGACCCAGTACTTC.

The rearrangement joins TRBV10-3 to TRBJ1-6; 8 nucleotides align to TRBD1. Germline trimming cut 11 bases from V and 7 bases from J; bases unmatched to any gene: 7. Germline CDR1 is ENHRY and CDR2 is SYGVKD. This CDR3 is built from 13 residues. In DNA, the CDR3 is TGTGCCGCCAGGGGGCCGGGGAATTCACCCCTCCACTTT. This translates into CAARGPGNSPLHF.

The CDR3 DNA sequence: TGCGCCAGCAGCTTGTTAAGTAGCGGGAGTGATGATACGCAGTATTTT. The encoded protein is CASSLLSSGSDDTQYF. This chain uses TRBV5-1 with TRBJ2-3; 9 nucleotides align to TRBD2. Trimming at V came to 1 base and at J to 6 bases, leaving 9 bases not matched to a gene. Germline V CDR1 and CDR2: SGHRS, YFSETQ. The CDR3 spans 16 residues.

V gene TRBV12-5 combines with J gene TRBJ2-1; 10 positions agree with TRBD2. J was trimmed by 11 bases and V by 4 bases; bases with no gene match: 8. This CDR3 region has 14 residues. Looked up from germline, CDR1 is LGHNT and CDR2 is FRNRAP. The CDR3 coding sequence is TGTGCTAGTGGTTCTAGCGGGAGTGTCGAAAAGCAGTTCTTC. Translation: CASGSSGSVEKQFF.

CDR3 nucleotide sequence: TGTGCCAGCAGTCACGGACAGGGCTACGAGCAGTACTTC. Its protein is CASSHGQGYEQYF. The chain employs TRBV6-6 and TRBJ2-7; 8 positions match TRBD1. Germline V gene sequence: CDR1 MNHNY, CDR2 SVGAGI (reference sequence). Trimming removed 5 bases from V and 3 bases from J; junction bases left unmatched: 3. The CDR3 totals 13 residues.

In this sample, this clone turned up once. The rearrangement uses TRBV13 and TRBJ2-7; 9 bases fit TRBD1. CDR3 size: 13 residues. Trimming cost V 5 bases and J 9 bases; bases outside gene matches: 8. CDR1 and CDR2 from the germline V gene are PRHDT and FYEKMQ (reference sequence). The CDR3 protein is CASSAGTGLGQYF. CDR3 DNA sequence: TGTGCCAGCAGCGCCGGGACAGGGCTTGGGCAGTACTTC.

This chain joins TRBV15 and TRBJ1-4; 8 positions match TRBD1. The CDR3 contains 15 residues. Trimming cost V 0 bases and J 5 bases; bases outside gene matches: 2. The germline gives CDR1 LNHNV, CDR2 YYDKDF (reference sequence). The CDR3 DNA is TGTGCCACCAGCAGAGAACGGACAGGGAATGAAAAACTGTTTTTT. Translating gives CATSRERTGNEKLFF.

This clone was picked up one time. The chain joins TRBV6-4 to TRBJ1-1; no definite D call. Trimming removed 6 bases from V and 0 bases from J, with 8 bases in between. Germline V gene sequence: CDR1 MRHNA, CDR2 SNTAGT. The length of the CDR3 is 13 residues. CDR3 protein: CASRTHLNTEAFF. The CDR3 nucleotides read TGTGCCAGCAGAACACACCTGAACACTGAAGCTTTCTTT.

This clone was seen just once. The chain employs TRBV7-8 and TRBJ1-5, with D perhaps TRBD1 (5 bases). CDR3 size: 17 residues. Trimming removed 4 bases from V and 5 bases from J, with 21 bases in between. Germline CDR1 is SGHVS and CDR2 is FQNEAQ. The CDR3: CASSSTGQGANYQPQHF. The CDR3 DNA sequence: TGTGCCAGCAGCTCAACTGGACAAGGGGCCAATTATCAGCCCCAGCATTTT.